The 25 T cell receptor beta chains below were found in one sample sequenced in a study of early T cells in non-severe SARS-CoV-2 infection. TCRdb re-called the 5' RACE reads through MiXCR, storing one row per CDR3 protein. In the table there are tens of thousands of distinct CDR3 sequences, about 4% of which are singletons. The sequencing input was whole blood. The receptors originated from an adult who was a healthcare worker with PCR-confirmed SARS-CoV-2 infection or an uninfected control (not recorded which).

This clonotype was recorded many times. The V and J genes are TRBV5-5 and TRBJ2-1; TRBD1 aligns across 7 bases. The CDR3 runs to 15 residues. Per the germline V gene, CDR1 is SGHKS and CDR2 is YYEKEE (reference sequence). V was pared by 0 bases and J by 8 bases, with 8 bases of the junction left unmatched. The CDR3 DNA sequence: TGTGCCAGCAGCTTGGAGGGACAGCCGTGGGATGAGCAGTTCTTC. Translated: CASSLEGQPWDEQFF.

Regarding this clonotype: One base away lies a much larger clone, so this may be a sequencing read error. The chain carries TRBV7-2 and TRBJ2-1; unclear D gene. CDR1 SGHTA and CDR2 FQGNSA come from the germline V gene. The CDR3 sequence is 15 residues long. CDR3 region: CVSPQQWAVYNEQFF. CDR3 nucleotide sequence: TGTGTCAGCCCCCAACAGTGGGCCGTCTACAATGAGCAGTTCTTC.

This clonotype was seen repeatedly, ten times or more. The rearrangement links TRBV12-3 or TRBV12-4 to TRBJ2-6; perhaps D is TRBD1 or TRBD2 (5 bases each). V was clipped by 5 bases and J by 2 bases, with 10 bases between them. The CDR3 sequence is 15 residues long. The CDR3 DNA sequence: TGTGCCAGCAGTCCCCGAGGGGCTGGGGCCAACGTCCTGACTTTC. This gives the protein CASSPRGAGANVLTF.

This clonotype was counted ten times or more. The chain carries TRBV18 and TRBJ2-3, with TRBD2 matching over 9 bases. Germline CDR1 reads KGHSH; CDR2 reads LQKENI. The CDR3 spans 16 residues. Germline trimming cut 3 bases from V and 0 bases from J; bases unmatched to any gene: 4. In DNA, the CDR3 is TGTGCCAGCTCACCGGTTAGCGGGGGAAGCACAGATACGCAGTATTTT. Its protein product is CASSPVSGGSTDTQYF.

This clonotype was detected ten times or more. V and J are TRBV19 and TRBJ2-3; 8 bases are shared with TRBD1. The V gene end was trimmed by 5 bases and the J gene end by 5 bases; junction bases not matched to a gene: 12. The germline V gene encodes CDR1 LNHDA and CDR2 SQIVND (reference sequence). CDR3 length: 16 amino acids. CDR3 residues: CASSRSPDRGRDTQYF. In DNA, the CDR3 is TGTGCCAGTAGTCGAAGCCCCGACAGGGGTCGAGATACGCAGTATTTT.

The sample holds many counts of this clonotype. The chain recombines TRBV30 with TRBJ1-5, with D unresolved. This CDR3 is built from 12 residues. Germline V gene data show CDR1 as GTSNPN and CDR2 as SVGIG (reference sequence). V lost 5 bases and J 10 bases, leaving 15 bases between the germline ends. The chain's CDR3 is CAWGQAVGPQHF. The CDR3 nucleotides read TGTGCCTGGGGGCAGGCGGTTGGACCCCAGCATTTT. The whole variable domain, filled in from reference TRBV30 and TRBJ1-5, reads SQTIHQWPATLVQPVGSPLSLECTVEGTSNPNLYWYRQAAGRGLQLLFYSVGIGQISSEVPQNLSASRPQDRQFILSSKKLLLSDSGFYLCAWGQAVGPQHFGDGTRLSIL.

As regards this clonotype: A much larger clonotype is one base distant, so this may be a read error. V gene TRBV7-7 combines with J gene TRBJ1-1, with no clear D. CDR1 SSHAT and CDR2 FNYEAQ come from the germline V gene (reference sequence). CDR3 length: 16 amino acids. CDR3 in DNA: TGTGCTAGCGGGGAAAGGACCACAAGGGCGAACACTGAAGCTTTCTTT. It is translated as CASGERTTRANTEAFF.

This clonotype occurred many times. This chain joins TRBV25-1 and TRBJ2-2, with a possible D match to TRBD2 (6 bases). V dropped 7 bases and J dropped 0 bases, with 15 bases sitting between them. From germline, CDR1 is MGHDK and CDR2 SYGVNS. The CDR3 sequence is 16 residues long. This CDR3 is CASTGCGGANTGELFF. For the CDR3, the DNA is TGTGCCAGCACTGGATGTGGAGGGGCGAACACCGGGGAGCTGTTTTTT.

This clonotype was observed at least ten times. The genes are TRBV6-5 and TRBJ1-6; 10 bases map to TRBD1. Germline CDR1 and CDR2: MNHEY and SVGAGI. CDR3 length: 15 residues. V shed 10 bases and J 9 bases; nucleotides not matched to a gene: 12. This CDR3 reads CATKATGTGVSPLHF. Here the CDR3 DNA reads TGTGCCACCAAGGCGACCGGGACAGGGGTTTCACCCCTCCACTTT.

This clonotype was counted at least ten times. The V and J genes are TRBV20-1 and TRBJ2-1; D may be TRBD1 or TRBD2 (6 bases each). The germline V and J ends were trimmed by 6 bases and 6 bases, with 27 bases remaining between them. Per germline, CDR1 DFQATT and CDR2 SNEGSKA (reference sequence). The CDR3 is 17 residues long. The CDR3 loop reads CSAARRGGTNRLNEQFF. The CDR3 bases are TGCAGTGCAGCTCGAAGAGGGGGGACAAACCGCCTCAATGAGCAGTTCTTC.

This clonotype has ten or more counts. V is TRBV30 and J is TRBJ2-1; no clear D. The CDR3 totals 13 residues. Germline V gives CDR1 GTSNPN, CDR2 SVGIG (reference sequence). Trimming took off 3 bases at V and 13 bases at J, with 19 bases between the two ends. CDR3 amino acids: CAWSLIELSPQFF. CDR3 bases: TGTGCCTGGAGCCTGATAGAACTATCCCCCCAGTTCTTC.

This clonotype was seen repeatedly, ten times or more. V gene TRBV20-1 combines with J gene TRBJ2-1, with no clear D. The ends were cut back, 3 bases at V and 7 bases at J, with 10 bases in the middle. This CDR3 has 12 amino acids. The germline V gene has CDR1 DFQATT and CDR2 SNEGSKA (reference sequence). The CDR3 reads CSASLDGNEQFF. As DNA, the CDR3 is TGCAGTGCTAGTCTAGACGGAAATGAGCAGTTCTTC.

This clonotype has more than one count but fewer than ten. This sequence joins TRBV4-1 and TRBJ2-3, with a tentative D call TRBD2 (5 bases). The CDR3 extends over 16 amino acids. Germline loops: CDR1 MGHRA, CDR2 YSYEKL. Trimming took off 4 bases at V and 0 bases at J, with 14 bases between the two ends. This CDR3 reads CASSLVWTSSTDTQYF. In DNA form, the CDR3 reads TGCGCCAGCAGCCTCGTTTGGACTTCTAGCACAGATACGCAGTATTTT.

At least ten counts were recorded for this clonotype. The chain has TRBV5-1 and TRBJ2-1; perhaps TRBD2 as D (6 bases). Between the trimmed V and J ends, which lost 0 bases and 10 bases, there was a span of 11 bases. The CDR3 is made up of 13 amino acids. CDR1 SGHRS and CDR2 YFSETQ come from the germline V gene. In DNA, the CDR3 is TGCGCCAGCAGCTTGGTGGGGGAGGAAGAGCAGTTCTTC. Translating it yields CASSLVGEEEQFF.

The chain joins TRBV5-1 to TRBJ2-2, with unresolved D. The CDR3 spans 15 residues. Germline CDR1 is SGHRS and CDR2 is YFSETQ. V was cut by 1 base and J by 2 bases, with 9 bases left in between. The CDR3 DNA follows: TGCGCCAGCAGCTTGTTTGGGGAAAACACCGGGGAGCTGTTTTTT. It codes for CASSLFGENTGELFF.

This clonotype was found many times. The rearrangement joins TRBV12-3 or TRBV12-4 to TRBJ2-7; no clear D. The CDR3 sequence is 13 residues long. Trimming removed 2 bases from V and 1 base from J, with 6 bases in between. DNA for the CDR3: TGTGCCAGCAGTTTAACCGTTTCCTACGAGCAGTACTTC. Its protein product is CASSLTVSYEQYF.

The V call is TRBV19, the J call TRBJ2-3; D call uncertain. The CDR3 covers 13 residues. Germline values: CDR1 LNHDA, CDR2 SQIVND (reference sequence). Deletions cut 5 bases from V and 2 bases from J, with 8 bases between. This chain's CDR3 is CASSAMNTDTQYF. The CDR3 DNA sequence: TGTGCCAGTAGTGCTATGAACACAGATACGCAGTATTTT.

This clonotype is termed medium-sized. The germline gene is not matched at one end of the junction; a read error may be the cause. This rearrangement joins TRBV12-3 or TRBV12-4 to TRBJ2-5; D remains ambiguous. The CDR3 runs 11 residues. The CDR3 loop reads CASSLQETQYF. The CDR3 nucleotides are TGCGCCAGCAGCCTGCAAGAGACCCAGTACTTC.

This clonotype was seen repeatedly, ten times or more. The V gene is TRBV5-4, the J gene TRBJ1-1, with D maybe TRBD1 (5 bases). This CDR3 region has 14 residues. Trimming pared 2 bases from V and 3 bases from J, leaving 11 bases between. In germline, CDR1 is SGHNT, CDR2 YYREEE (reference sequence). CDR3 sequence (DNA): TGTGCCAGCAGCTTAGGCCTAGGGGACACTGAAGCTTTCTTT. As protein: CASSLGLGDTEAFF.

This rearrangement joins TRBV6-5 to TRBJ1-2; the D gene is possibly TRBD1 (6 bases). V lost 7 bases, J lost 5 bases, and 14 bases lay in between. The CDR3 extends over 13 amino acids. From germline, CDR1 is MNHEY and CDR2 SVGAGI. The CDR3 bases are TGTGCCAGCACAGGCAGGGGAGTTTATGGCTACACCTTC. This translates into CASTGRGVYGYTF.

In its sample, this clonotype was seen many times. The chain has TRBV12-3 or TRBV12-4 and TRBJ1-1, with 7 nucleotides matching TRBD1. CDR3 length: 15 residues. Unmatched junction bases numbered 8, after V lost 5 bases and J lost 2 bases. The chain's CDR3 is CASSRTGTANTEAFF. Written as DNA, the CDR3 is TGTGCCAGCAGTCGCACAGGGACAGCAAACACTGAAGCTTTCTTT.

In this sample, this clonotype turned up a few times. The rearrangement joins TRBV11-2 to TRBJ2-7, with D possibly being TRBD1 (5 bases). Germline lookup yields CDR1 SGHAT and CDR2 FQNNGV. The CDR3 is made up of 14 amino acids. With 1 base removed from V and 1 base from J, the gap between germline ends came to 8 bases. CDR3 residues: CASSLGAGSYEQYF. The CDR3 bases are TGTGCCAGCAGCTTAGGAGCAGGGTCCTACGAGCAGTACTTC.

This clonotype was seen only a few times. J is TRBJ2-5 and V is TRBV3-1; tentatively, D is TRBD2 (5 bases). V lost 1 base and J lost 1, with 13 bases in between. The germline CDR1 and CDR2 sequences are LGHDT and YNNKEL (reference sequence). The CDR3 extends over 16 amino acids. The CDR3 nucleotides read TGTGCCAGCAGCCAAGCCGGAGCGGTAGTCCAAGAGACCCAGTACTTC. Amino acid sequence: CASSQAGAVVQETQYF.

At least ten counts were recorded for this clonotype. This CDR3 reads CASRSLGADTQYF. The CDR3 DNA reads TGTGCCAGCAGATCCTTAGGGGCAGATACGCAGTATTTT. V gene TRBV27 combines with J gene TRBJ2-3; TRBD1 might be the D (5 bases). V shed 6 bases and J shed 4 bases, with 11 bases lying between them. Germline CDR1 reads MNHEY; CDR2 reads SMNVEV (reference sequence). CDR3 length equals 13 residues.

The CDR3 nucleotides read TGTGCCAGCGTCGACAGGGGCATGAACACTGAAGCTTTCTTT. Protein: CASVDRGMNTEAFF. The chain carries TRBV6-1 and TRBJ1-1; 8 bases are a match to TRBD1. After removal of 8 bases from V and 0 bases from J, the junction contained 5 bases not matched to a gene. CDR1 and CDR2 (germline): MNHNS, SASEGT. The CDR3 runs to 14 residues.